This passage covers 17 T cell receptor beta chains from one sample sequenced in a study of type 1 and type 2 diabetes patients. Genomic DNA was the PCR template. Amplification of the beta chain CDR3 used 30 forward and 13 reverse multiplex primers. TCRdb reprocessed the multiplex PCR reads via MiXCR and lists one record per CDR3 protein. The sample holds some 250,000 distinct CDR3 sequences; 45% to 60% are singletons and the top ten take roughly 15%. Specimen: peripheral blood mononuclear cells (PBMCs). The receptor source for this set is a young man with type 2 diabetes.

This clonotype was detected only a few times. In nucleotides, the CDR3 is TGTGCCAGCAGTTACTCGGGGCACAACCAAGAGACCCAGTACTTC. Protein sequence: CASSYSGHNQETQYF. The chain recombines TRBV6-5 with TRBJ2-5; a weak D match, TRBD1 (5 bases). Between the trimmed V and J ends, which lost 0 bases and 0 bases, there was a span of 8 bases. The CDR3 extends over 15 amino acids. The V gene's germline CDR1 is MNHEY and CDR2 SVGAGI.

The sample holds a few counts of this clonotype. The DNA of the CDR3 is TGCAGCGGGGGACAGTTGAACACTGAAGCTTTCTTT. It codes for CSGGQLNTEAFF. The chain combines TRBV29-1 with TRBJ1-1, with TRBD1 matching 7 bases. V shed 7 bases and J 0 bases; nucleotides not matched to a gene: 2. CDR3 length equals 12 residues. The V gene's germline CDR1 is SQVTM and CDR2 ANQGSEA.

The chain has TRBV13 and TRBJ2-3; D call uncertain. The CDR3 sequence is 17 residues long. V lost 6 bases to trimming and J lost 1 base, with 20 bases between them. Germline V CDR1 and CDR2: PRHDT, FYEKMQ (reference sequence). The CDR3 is CASRKSGPLSGTDTQYF. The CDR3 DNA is TGTGCCAGCAGAAAAAGTGGGCCTCTCTCCGGCACAGATACGCAGTATTTT. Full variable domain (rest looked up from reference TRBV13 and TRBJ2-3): AAGVIQSPRHLIKEKRETATLKCYPIPRHDTVYWYQQGPGQDPQFLISFYEKMQSDKGSIPDRFSAQQFSDYHSELNMSSLELGDSALYFCASRKSGPLSGTDTQYFGPGTRLTVL.

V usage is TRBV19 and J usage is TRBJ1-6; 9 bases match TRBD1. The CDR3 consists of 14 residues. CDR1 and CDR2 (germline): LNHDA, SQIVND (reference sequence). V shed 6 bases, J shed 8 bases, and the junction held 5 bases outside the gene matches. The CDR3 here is CASRQGAVDSPLHF. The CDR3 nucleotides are TGTGCCAGTAGACAGGGGGCGGTTGATTCACCCCTCCACTTT.

Written as DNA, the CDR3 is TGCGCCAGCAGCCAAGTTCCCGGGACAGGGCTATATGGCTACACCTTC. Protein product: CASSQVPGTGLYGYTF. The chain carries TRBV4-1 and TRBJ1-2, with 9 bases matching TRBD1. From germline, CDR1 is MGHRA and CDR2 YSYEKL. CDR3 size: 16 residues. V shed 1 base and J 5 bases; nucleotides not matched to a gene: 8.

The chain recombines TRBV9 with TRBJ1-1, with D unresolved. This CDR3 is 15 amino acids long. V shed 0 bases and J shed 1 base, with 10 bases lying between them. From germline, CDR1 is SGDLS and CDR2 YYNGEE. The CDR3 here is CASSVGSLKNTEAFF. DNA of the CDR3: TGTGCCAGCAGCGTAGGGTCACTTAAGAACACTGAAGCTTTCTTT.

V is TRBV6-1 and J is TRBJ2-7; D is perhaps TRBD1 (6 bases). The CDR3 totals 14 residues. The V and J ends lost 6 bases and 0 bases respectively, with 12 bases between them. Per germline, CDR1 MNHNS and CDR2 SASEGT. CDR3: CASRIGTSSYEQYF. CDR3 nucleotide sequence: TGTGCCAGCAGGATCGGGACATCCTCCTACGAGCAGTACTTC.

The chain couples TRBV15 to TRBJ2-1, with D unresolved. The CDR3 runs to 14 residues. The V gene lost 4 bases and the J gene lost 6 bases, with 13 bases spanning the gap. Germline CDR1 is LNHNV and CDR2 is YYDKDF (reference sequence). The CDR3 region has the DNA TGTGCCACCAGCAATGGATGGTCCCTCAATGAGCAGTTCTTC. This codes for CATSNGWSLNEQFF.

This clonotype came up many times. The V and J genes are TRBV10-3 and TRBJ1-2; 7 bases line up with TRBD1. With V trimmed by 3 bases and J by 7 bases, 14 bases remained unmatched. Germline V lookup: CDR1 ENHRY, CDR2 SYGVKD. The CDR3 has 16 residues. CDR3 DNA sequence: TGTGCCATCAGTGAATCGAACAGGGGATTTGGGGGTGGCTACACCTTC. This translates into CAISESNRGFGGGYTF.

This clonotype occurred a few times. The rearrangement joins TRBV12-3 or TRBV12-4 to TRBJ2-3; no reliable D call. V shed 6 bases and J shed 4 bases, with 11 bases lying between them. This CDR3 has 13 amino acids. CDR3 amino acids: CASSTYYSDTQYF. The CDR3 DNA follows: TGTGCCAGCAGCACATATTATTCAGATACGCAGTATTTT.

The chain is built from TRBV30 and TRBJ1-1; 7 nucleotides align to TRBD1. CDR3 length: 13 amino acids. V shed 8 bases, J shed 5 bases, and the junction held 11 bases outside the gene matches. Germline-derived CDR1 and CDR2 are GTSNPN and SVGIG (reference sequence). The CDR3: CASSDRVRTEAFF. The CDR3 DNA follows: TGTGCCAGTAGTGACAGGGTTCGTACTGAAGCTTTCTTT.

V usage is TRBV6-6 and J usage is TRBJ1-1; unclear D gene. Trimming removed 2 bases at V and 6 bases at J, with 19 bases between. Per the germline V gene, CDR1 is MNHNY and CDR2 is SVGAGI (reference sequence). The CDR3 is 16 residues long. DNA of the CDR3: TGTGCCAGCAGTTACAAAGGGCAGAAGAATAACGCTGAAGCTTTCTTT. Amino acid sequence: CASSYKGQKNNAEAFF.

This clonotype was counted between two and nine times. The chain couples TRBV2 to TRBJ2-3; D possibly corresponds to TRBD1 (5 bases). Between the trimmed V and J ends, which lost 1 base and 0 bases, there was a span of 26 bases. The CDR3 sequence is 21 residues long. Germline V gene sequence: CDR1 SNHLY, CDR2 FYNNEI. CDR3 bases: TGTGCCAGCAGTGAAGAAAGGGTCGACAGCCATTCCAAAACTAGCACAGATACGCAGTATTTT. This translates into CASSEERVDSHSKTSTDTQYF.

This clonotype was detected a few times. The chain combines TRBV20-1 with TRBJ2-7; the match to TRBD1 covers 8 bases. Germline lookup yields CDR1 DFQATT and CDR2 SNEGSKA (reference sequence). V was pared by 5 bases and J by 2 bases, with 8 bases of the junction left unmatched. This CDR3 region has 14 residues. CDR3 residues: CSALRQGFPYEQYF. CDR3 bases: TGCAGTGCTTTGAGACAGGGGTTCCCCTACGAGCAGTACTTC.

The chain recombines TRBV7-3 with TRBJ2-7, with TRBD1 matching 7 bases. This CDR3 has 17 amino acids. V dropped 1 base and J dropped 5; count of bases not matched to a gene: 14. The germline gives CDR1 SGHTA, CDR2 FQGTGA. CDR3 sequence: CASSLIGHRVQGNEQYF. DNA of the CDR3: TGTGCCAGCAGCTTAATAGGGCACAGGGTACAGGGGAACGAGCAGTACTTC.

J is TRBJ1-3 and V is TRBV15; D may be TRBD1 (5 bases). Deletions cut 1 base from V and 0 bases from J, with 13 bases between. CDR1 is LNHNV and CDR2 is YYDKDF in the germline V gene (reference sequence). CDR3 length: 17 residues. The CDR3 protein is CATSRARGPSSGNTIYF. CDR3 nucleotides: TGTGCCACCAGCAGAGCGAGGGGACCGAGCTCTGGAAACACCATATATTTT. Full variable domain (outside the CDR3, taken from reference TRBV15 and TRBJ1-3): DAMVIQNPRYQVTQFGKPVTLSCSQTLNHNVMYWYQQKSSQAPKLLFHYYDKDFNNEADTPDNFQSRRPNTSFCFLDIRSPGLGDTAMYLCATSRARGPSSGNTIYFGEGSWLTVV.

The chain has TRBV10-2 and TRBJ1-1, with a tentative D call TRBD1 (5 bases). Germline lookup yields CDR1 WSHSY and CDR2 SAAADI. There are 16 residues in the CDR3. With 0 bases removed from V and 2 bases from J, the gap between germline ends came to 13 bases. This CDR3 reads CASSESFGDPNTEAFF. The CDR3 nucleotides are TGCGCCAGCAGTGAGTCGTTTGGGGACCCAAACACTGAAGCTTTCTTT.